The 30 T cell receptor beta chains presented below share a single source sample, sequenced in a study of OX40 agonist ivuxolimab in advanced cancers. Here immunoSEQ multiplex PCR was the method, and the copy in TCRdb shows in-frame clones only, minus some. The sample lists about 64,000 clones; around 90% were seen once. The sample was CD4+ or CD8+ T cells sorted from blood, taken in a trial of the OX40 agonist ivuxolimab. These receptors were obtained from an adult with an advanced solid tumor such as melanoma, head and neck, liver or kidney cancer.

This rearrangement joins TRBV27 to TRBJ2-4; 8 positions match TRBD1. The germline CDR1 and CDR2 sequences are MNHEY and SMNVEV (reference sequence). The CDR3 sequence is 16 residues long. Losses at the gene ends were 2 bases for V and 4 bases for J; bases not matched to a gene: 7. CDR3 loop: CASSLRTGTGKNIQYF. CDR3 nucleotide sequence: TGTGCCAGCAGTTTAAGAACCGGGACAGGTAAAAACATTCAGTACTTC.

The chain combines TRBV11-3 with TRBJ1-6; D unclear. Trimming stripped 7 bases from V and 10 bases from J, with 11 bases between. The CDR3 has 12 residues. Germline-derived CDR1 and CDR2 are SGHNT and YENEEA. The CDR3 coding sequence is TGTGCCAGCACCCCCATCGCGTCACCCCTCCACTTT. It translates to CASTPIASPLHF.

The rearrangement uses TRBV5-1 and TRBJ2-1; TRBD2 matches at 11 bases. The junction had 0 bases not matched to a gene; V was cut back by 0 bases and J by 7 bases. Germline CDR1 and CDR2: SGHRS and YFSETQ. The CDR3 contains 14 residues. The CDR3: CASSLASGRNEQFF. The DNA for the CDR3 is TGCGCCAGCAGCTTGGCTAGCGGGAGGAATGAGCAGTTCTTC.

CDR3 coding DNA: TGTGCCAGCACGCAAGAGACCCAGTACTTC. Its protein product is CASTQETQYF. The chain joins TRBV2 to TRBJ2-5, with D uncertain. CDR1 is SNHLY, CDR2 FYNNEI, per germline. This CDR3 contains 10 residues. V was clipped by 7 bases and J by 2 bases, with 2 bases between them. Full variable domain (remainder filled in from reference TRBV2 and TRBJ2-5): EPEVTQTPSHQVTQMGQEVILRCVPISNHLYFYWYRQILGQKVEFLVSFYNNEISEKSEIFDDQFSVERPDGSNFTLKIRSTKLEDSAMYFCASTQETQYFGPGTRLLVL.

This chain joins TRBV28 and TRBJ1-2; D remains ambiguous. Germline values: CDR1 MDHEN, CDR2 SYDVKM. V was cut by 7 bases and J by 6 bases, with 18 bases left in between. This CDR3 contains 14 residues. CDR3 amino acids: CASTTNPGSNGYTF. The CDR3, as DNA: TGTGCCAGCACCACAAACCCTGGGTCCAATGGCTACACCTTC.

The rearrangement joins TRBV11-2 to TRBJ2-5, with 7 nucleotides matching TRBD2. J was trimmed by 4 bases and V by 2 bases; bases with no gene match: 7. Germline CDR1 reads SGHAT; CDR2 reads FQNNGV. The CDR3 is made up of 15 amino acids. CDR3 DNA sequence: TGTGCCAGCAGCTTACGGGGAGGGTCACTAGAGACCCAGTACTTC. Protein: CASSLRGGSLETQYF.

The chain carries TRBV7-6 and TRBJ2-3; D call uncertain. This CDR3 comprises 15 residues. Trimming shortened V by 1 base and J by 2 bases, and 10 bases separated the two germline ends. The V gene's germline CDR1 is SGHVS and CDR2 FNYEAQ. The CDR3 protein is CASSLDLGYTDTQYF. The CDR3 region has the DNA TGTGCCAGCAGCTTAGACCTGGGCTACACAGATACGCAGTATTTT.

DNA for the CDR3: TGTGCCAGCAGCTTAGGCGGACTAGCGGAAGAGACCCAGTACTTC. This encodes CASSLGGLAEETQYF. The chain employs TRBV5-4 and TRBJ2-5; 10 nucleotides line up with TRBD2. The CDR3 runs 15 residues. The germline gives CDR1 SGHNT, CDR2 YYREEE (reference sequence). V lost 2 bases, J lost 3 bases, and 4 bases stayed unmatched.

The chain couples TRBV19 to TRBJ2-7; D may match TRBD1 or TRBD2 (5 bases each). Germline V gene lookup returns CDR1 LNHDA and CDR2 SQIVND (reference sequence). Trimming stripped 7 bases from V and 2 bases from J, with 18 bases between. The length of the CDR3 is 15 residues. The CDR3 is CASTLEWGRTYEQYF. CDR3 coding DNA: TGTGCCAGTACCCTGGAGTGGGGACGTACCTACGAGCAGTACTTC.

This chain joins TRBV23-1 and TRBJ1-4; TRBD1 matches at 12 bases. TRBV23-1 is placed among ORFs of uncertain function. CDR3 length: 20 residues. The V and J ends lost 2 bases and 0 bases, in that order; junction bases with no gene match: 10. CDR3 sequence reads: CASSQRTWDRGLPTNEKLFF. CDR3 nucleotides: TGCGCCAGCAGTCAACGCACGTGGGACAGGGGGCTCCCAACTAATGAAAAACTGTTTTTT.

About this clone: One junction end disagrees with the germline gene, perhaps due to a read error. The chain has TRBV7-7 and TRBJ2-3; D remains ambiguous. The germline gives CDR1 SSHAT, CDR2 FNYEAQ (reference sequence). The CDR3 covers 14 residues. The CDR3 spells CASSPVMGTDTQYF. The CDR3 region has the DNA TGTGCTAGCAGCCCGGTTATGGGCACAGATACGCAGTATTTT.

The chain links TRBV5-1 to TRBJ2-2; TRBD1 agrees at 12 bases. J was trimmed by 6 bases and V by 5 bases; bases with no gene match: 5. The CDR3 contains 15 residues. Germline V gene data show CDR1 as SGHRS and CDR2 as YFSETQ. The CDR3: CASRAGTGGAGELFF. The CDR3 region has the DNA TGCGCCAGCAGAGCCGGGACAGGGGGCGCCGGGGAGCTGTTTTTT.

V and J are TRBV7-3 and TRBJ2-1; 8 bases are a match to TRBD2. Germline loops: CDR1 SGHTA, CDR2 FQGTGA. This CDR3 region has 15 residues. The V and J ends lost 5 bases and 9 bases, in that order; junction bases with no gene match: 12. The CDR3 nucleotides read TGTGCCAGCAGCCCCCGGACTAGCAGGGGTGGTGAGCAGTTCTTC. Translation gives CASSPRTSRGGEQFF.

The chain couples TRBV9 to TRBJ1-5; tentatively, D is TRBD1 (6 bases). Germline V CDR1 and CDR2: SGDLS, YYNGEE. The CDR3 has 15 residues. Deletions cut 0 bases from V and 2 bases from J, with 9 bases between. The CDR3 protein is CASSVGAGGNQPQHF. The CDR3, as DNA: TGTGCCAGCAGCGTAGGGGCAGGGGGCAATCAGCCCCAGCATTTT.

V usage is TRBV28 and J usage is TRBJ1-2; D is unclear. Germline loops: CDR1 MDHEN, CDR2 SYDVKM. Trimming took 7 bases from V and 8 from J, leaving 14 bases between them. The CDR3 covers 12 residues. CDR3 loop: CASKRRSFGYTF. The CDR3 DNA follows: TGTGCCAGCAAAAGGCGGAGCTTCGGCTACACCTTC.

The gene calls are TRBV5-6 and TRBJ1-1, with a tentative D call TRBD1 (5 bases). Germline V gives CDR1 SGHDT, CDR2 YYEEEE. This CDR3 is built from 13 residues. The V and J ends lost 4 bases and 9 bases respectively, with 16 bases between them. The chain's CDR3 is CASSPGQGRKAFF. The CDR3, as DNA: TGTGCCAGCAGCCCTGGACAAGGCCGTAAAGCTTTCTTT.

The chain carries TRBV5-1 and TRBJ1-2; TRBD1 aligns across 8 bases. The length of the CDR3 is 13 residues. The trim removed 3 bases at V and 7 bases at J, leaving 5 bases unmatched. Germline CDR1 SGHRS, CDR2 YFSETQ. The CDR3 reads CASSSQGGGGYTF. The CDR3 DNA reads TGCGCCAGCAGCTCACAGGGGGGCGGTGGCTACACCTTC.

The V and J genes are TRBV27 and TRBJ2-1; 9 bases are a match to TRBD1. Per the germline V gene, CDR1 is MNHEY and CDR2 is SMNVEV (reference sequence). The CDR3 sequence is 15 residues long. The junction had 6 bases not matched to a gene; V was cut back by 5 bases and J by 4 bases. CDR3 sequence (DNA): TGTGCCAGCAGTCCTGGACAGGGGTTATACAATGAGCAGTTCTTC. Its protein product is CASSPGQGLYNEQFF.

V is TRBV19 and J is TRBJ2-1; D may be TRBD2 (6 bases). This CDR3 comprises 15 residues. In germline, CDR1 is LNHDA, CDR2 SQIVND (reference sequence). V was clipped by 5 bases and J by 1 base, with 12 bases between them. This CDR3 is CASSSRAGSYNEQFF. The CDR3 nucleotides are TGTGCCAGTAGTTCCCGGGCGGGATCCTACAATGAGCAGTTCTTC.

DNA for the CDR3: TGTGCCAGCAGCTTAGCGGGGGTTGGGACTGAAGCTTTCTTT. Protein sequence: CASSLAGVGTEAFF. This chain uses TRBV11-2 with TRBJ1-1; TRBD1 is a possible D gene (5 bases). CDR1 SGHAT and CDR2 FQNNGV come from the germline V gene. V was shortened by 1 base and J by 5 bases, with 11 bases between the two germline ends. This CDR3 region has 14 residues.

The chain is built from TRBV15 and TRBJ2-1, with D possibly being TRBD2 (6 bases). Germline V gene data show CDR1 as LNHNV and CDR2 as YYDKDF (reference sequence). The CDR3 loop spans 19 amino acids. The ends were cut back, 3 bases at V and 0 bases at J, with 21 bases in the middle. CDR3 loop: CATSRAVSGAGSSYNEQFF. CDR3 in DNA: TGTGCCACCAGCAGGGCCGTTTCTGGGGCGGGAAGCTCCTACAATGAGCAGTTCTTC.

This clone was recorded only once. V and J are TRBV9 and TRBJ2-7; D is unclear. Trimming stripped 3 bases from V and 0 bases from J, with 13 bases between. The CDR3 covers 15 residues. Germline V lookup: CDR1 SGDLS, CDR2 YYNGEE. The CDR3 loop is CASSGGRASSYEQYF. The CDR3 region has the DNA TGTGCCAGCAGCGGAGGTAGGGCGTCCTCCTACGAGCAGTACTTC.

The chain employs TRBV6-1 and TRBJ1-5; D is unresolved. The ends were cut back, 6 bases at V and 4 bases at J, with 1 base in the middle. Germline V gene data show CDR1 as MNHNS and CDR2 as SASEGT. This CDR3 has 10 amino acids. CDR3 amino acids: CASRNQPQHF. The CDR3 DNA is TGTGCCAGCAGAAATCAGCCCCAGCATTTT.

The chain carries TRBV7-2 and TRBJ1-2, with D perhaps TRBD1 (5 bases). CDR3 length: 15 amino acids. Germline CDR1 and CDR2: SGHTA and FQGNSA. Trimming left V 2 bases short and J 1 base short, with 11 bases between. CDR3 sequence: CASSLQVGGNYGYTF. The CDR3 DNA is TGTGCCAGCAGCTTACAGGTTGGGGGTAACTATGGCTACACCTTC. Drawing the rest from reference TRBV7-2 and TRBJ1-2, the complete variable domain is GAGVSQSPSNKVTEKGKDVELRCDPISGHTALYWYRQSLGQGLEFLIYFQGNSAPDKSGLPSDRFSAERTGGSVSTLTIQRTQQEDSAVYLCASSLQVGGNYGYTFGSGTRLTVV.

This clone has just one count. CDR3 sequence: CASSPRRTGTSSYEQYF. The CDR3 nucleotides are TGTGCCAGCAGCCCTCGACGGACAGGGACCAGCTCCTACGAGCAGTACTTC. This sequence joins TRBV7-8 and TRBJ2-7; 8 positions agree with TRBD1. In germline, CDR1 is SGHVS, CDR2 FQNEAQ. The CDR3 spans 17 residues. The V segment lost 5 bases and the J segment 0 bases; nucleotides outside the gene matches: 12.

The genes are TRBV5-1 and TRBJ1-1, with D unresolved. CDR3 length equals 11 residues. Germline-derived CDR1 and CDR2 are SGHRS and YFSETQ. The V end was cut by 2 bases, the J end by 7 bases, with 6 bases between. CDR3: CASSFGGEAFF. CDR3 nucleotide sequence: TGCGCCAGCAGCTTTGGCGGTGAAGCTTTCTTT.

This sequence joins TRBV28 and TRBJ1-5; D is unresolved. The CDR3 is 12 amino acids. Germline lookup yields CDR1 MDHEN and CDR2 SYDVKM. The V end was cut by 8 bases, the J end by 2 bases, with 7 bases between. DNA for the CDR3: TGTGCCAGCCACGTAGGCAATCAGCCCCAGCATTTT. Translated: CASHVGNQPQHF.

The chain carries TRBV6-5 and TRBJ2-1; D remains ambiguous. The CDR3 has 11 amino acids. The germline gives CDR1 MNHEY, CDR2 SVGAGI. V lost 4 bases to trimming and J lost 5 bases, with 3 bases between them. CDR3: CASSSDNEQFF. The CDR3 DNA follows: TGTGCCAGCAGTTCTGACAATGAGCAGTTCTTC.

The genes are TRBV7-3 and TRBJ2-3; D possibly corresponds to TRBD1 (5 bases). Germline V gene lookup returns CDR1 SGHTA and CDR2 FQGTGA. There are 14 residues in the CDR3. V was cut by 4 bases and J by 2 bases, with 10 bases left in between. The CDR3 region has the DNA TGTGCCAGCAGCTCCCAAGGGGCCACAGATACGCAGTATTTT. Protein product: CASSSQGATDTQYF.

The chain's CDR3 is CASRVGLSGTEAFF. The CDR3 DNA reads as TGTGCCAGCAGGGTGGGACTTTCGGGGACTGAAGCTTTCTTT. V is TRBV28 and J is TRBJ1-1, with TRBD1 as a possible D gene (5 bases). Germline CDR1 reads MDHEN; CDR2 reads SYDVKM. The CDR3 runs 14 residues. V was shortened by 6 bases and J by 5 bases, with 16 bases between the two germline ends.